Below, 24 T cell receptor beta chains from the same sample are listed, as sequenced in a study of glioma-infiltrating T cells. Amplification of TCR alpha and beta CDR3 regions from RNA used iRepertoire nested multiplex PCR. MiXCR, applied by TCRdb to the multiplex PCR reads, yields one record per CDR3 protein. Of more than 350,000 distinct CDR3 sequences detected, more than 35% appear once; the ten largest clones hold 9.5% to 15%. Sequencing used glioma tissue, nonneoplastic brain tissue, or PBMCs (not recorded which). These receptors all stem from a human donor with low-grade glioma or glioblastoma, undergoing nonglioma brain surgery, or in good health (not recorded which).

This clonotype was counted many times. Mismatch with germline at one junction end may stem from a read error. V usage is TRBV6-1 and J usage is TRBJ2-1; 14 nucleotides agree with TRBD2. Germline V CDR1 and CDR2: MNHNS, SASEGT. The CDR3 length is 12 residues. CDR3 region: CASTGTSGSELF. The CDR3 nucleotides are TGTGCCAGCACCGGGACTAGCGGGAGCGAGTTATTC.

The V gene is TRBV7-9, the J gene TRBJ2-1, with 7 bases that match TRBD2. V gave up 2 bases and J gave up 7 bases; unmatched junction bases: 11. CDR3 length: 16 amino acids. Germline CDR1 SEHNR, CDR2 FQNEAQ (reference sequence). This CDR3 is CASSLKLAGTINEQFF. The CDR3 DNA reads as TGTGCCAGCAGCTTAAAGCTCGCGGGGACTATTAATGAGCAGTTCTTC.

The chain links TRBV24-1 to TRBJ2-1; D is possibly TRBD1 (6 bases). This CDR3 comprises 11 residues. V dropped 9 bases and J dropped 6 bases, with 8 bases sitting between them. Germline CDR1 reads KGHDR; CDR2 reads SFDVKD. In nucleotides, the CDR3 is TGTGCCACCCTACAGGGCAATGAGCAGTTCTTC. Translated: CATLQGNEQFF.

The chain combines TRBV7-3 with TRBJ1-2; D may be TRBD1 (6 bases). Deletions cut 5 bases from V and 7 bases from J, with 14 bases between. This CDR3 spans 13 amino acids. Looked up from germline, CDR1 is SGHTA and CDR2 is FQGTGA. CDR3 sequence reads: CASSAKGDTGYTF. The CDR3 coding sequence is TGTGCCAGCAGCGCCAAAGGGGACACTGGCTACACCTTC.

This clonotype was recorded at least ten times. The rearrangement links TRBV27 to TRBJ2-7; possibly TRBD2 for D (5 bases). The CDR3 sequence is 15 residues long. Germline-derived CDR1 and CDR2 are MNHEY and SMNVEV (reference sequence). V dropped 5 bases and J dropped 2 bases, with 16 bases sitting between them. The CDR3 reads CASSPYWENPYEQYF. CDR3 sequence (DNA): TGTGCCAGCAGTCCCTATTGGGAGAACCCCTACGAGCAGTACTTC.

This clonotype was counted only a few times. The chain links TRBV4-1 to TRBJ2-7; 11 positions agree with TRBD1. V lost 1 base to trimming and J lost 4 bases; unmatched junction nucleotides: 3. The germline CDR1 and CDR2 sequences are MGHRA and YSYEKL. CDR3 length: 15 residues. The CDR3: CASSQGTGGAYEQYF. CDR3 nucleotides: TGCGCCAGCAGCCAAGGGACAGGGGGCGCGTACGAGCAGTACTTC.

This clonotype was counted only a few times. The V and J genes are TRBV28 and TRBJ2-3; TRBD2 matches at 7 bases. Germline CDR1 and CDR2: MDHEN and SYDVKM. This CDR3 has 15 amino acids. V gave up 0 bases and J gave up 5 bases; unmatched junction bases: 5. This CDR3 is CASSLWASGGDTQYF. The CDR3 nucleotides are TGTGCCAGCAGTTTATGGGCTAGCGGAGGAGATACGCAGTATTTT.

The chain carries TRBV25-1 and TRBJ1-3, with D hard to call. Germline loops: CDR1 MGHDK, CDR2 SYGVNS. Deletions cut 3 bases from V and 4 bases from J, with 10 bases between. This CDR3 has 14 amino acids. The CDR3 nucleotides read TGTGCCAGCAGTGATCTGGGGAAAGGAAACACCATATATTTT. Its translation: CASSDLGKGNTIYF.

The chain has TRBV7-6 and TRBJ2-1; 7 bases are shared with TRBD2. The germline CDR1 and CDR2 sequences are SGHVS and FNYEAQ. The ends lost 6 bases at V and 0 bases at J; junction bases unmatched: 5. CDR3 size: 15 residues. CDR3 amino acids: CASSQLALSYNEQFF. Here the CDR3 DNA reads TGTGCCAGCAGTCAACTAGCGCTCTCCTACAATGAGCAGTTCTTC.

The V and J genes are TRBV4-3 and TRBJ2-3, with no clear D. The CDR3 spans 16 residues. V was clipped by 0 bases and J by 2 bases, with 12 bases between them. Germline V lookup: CDR1 LGHNA, CDR2 YSLEER. CDR3 amino acids: CASSQEGGSFTDTQYF. DNA of the CDR3: TGCGCCAGCAGCCAAGAAGGTGGCAGCTTCACAGATACGCAGTATTTT.

The sample holds a few counts of this clonotype. V usage is TRBV20-1 and J usage is TRBJ2-1; 11 bases are shared with TRBD2. CDR1 is DFQATT and CDR2 is SNEGSKA in the germline V gene (reference sequence). Unmatched junction bases numbered 6, after V lost 5 bases and J lost 3 bases. The CDR3 sequence is 15 residues long. CDR3 residues: CSAGGTSGIYNEQFF. In DNA, the CDR3 is TGCAGTGCTGGGGGGACTAGCGGAATCTACAATGAGCAGTTCTTC.

As to this clonotype: A much larger clone is a single base away; this may be a read error. The chain's CDR3 is CASSLWGGTDTQYF. DNA of the CDR3: TGTGCCAGCAGTTTGTGGGGGGGAACAGATACGCAGTATTTT. V gene TRBV28 combines with J gene TRBJ2-3; 7 bases line up with TRBD2. Germline V gives CDR1 MDHEN, CDR2 SYDVKM. V dropped 3 bases and J dropped 3; count of bases not matched to a gene: 3. There are 14 residues in the CDR3.

The chain couples TRBV28 to TRBJ2-1; D not certain. The CDR3 runs to 12 residues. Trimming stripped 3 bases from V and 8 bases from J, with 8 bases between. CDR1 MDHEN and CDR2 SYDVKM come from the germline V gene. The CDR3 region has the DNA TGTGCCAGCAGTTTCGTGTTGTATGAGCAGTTCTTC. Amino acid sequence: CASSFVLYEQFF.

As concerns this clonotype: One end of the junction fails to match germline, which may point to a read error. V and J are TRBV20-1 and TRBJ2-1; perhaps TRBD2 as D (6 bases). In germline, CDR1 is DFQATT, CDR2 SNEGSKA (reference sequence). The CDR3 extends over 13 amino acids. The CDR3 sequence: CSAPWRRDGEHFF. For the CDR3, the DNA is TGCAGTGCTCCCTGGAGGCGGGACGGTGAGCATTTCTTC.

Points on this clonotype: One base away lies a much larger clone, so this may be a sequencing read error. In DNA, the CDR3 is TGTGCCAGCAGTGAGGGGGTGAACACTGAAGATTTCTTT. Translated, it gives CASSEGVNTEDFF. This chain links TRBV6-1 with TRBJ1-1, with D tentatively TRBD1 (5 bases). CDR3 length equals 13 residues. Looked up from germline, CDR1 is MNHNS and CDR2 is SASEGT.

In its sample, this clonotype was seen a few times. The chain links TRBV28 to TRBJ2-2, with 7 bases identical to TRBD1. Germline V gives CDR1 MDHEN, CDR2 SYDVKM. Trimming at V came to 2 bases and at J to 5 bases, leaving 8 bases not matched to a gene. CDR3 length: 16 residues. The CDR3, as DNA: TGTGCCAGCAGTTTAGACGACAGGGATTGGACCGGGGAGCTGTTTTTT. It yields the protein CASSLDDRDWTGELFF.

This clonotype was seen ten or more times. The J gene is TRBJ1-3, the V gene TRBV6-1, with D maybe TRBD1 (5 bases). The germline V gene has CDR1 MNHNS and CDR2 SASEGT. The CDR3 sequence is 16 residues long. V dropped 2 bases and J dropped 0 bases, with 11 bases sitting between them. CDR3 DNA: TGTGCCAGCAGTGAACGACAGCCGAGCTCTGGAAACACCATATATTTT. It is translated as CASSERQPSSGNTIYF.

This clonotype was counted only a few times. V is TRBV19 and J is TRBJ1-1; unclear D gene. CDR1 and CDR2 from the germline V gene are LNHDA and SQIVND (reference sequence). V was shortened by 7 bases and J by 1 base, with 10 bases between the two germline ends. The CDR3 extends over 13 amino acids. CDR3 region: CASIGQQNTEAFF. The CDR3 DNA sequence: TGTGCCAGTATCGGGCAACAGAACACTGAAGCTTTCTTT.

The chain uses TRBV24-1 and TRBJ2-5, with 9 bases lining up with TRBD1. V gave up 4 bases and J gave up 4 bases; unmatched junction bases: 6. The CDR3 totals 15 residues. Germline V gives CDR1 KGHDR, CDR2 SFDVKD. In DNA form, the CDR3 reads TGTGCCACCAGTGACCCGGGACAGGGTCCAGAGACCCAGTACTTC. Translated: CATSDPGQGPETQYF.

The chain is built from TRBV4-2 and TRBJ2-1; perhaps TRBD2 as D (5 bases). Trimming pared 3 bases from V and 2 bases from J, leaving 8 bases between. Per the germline V gene, CDR1 is LGHNA and CDR2 is YNFKEQ. The length of the CDR3 is 14 residues. CDR3 sequence (DNA): TGTGCCAGCAGCCAGGAGGCCGCCTACAATGAGCAGTTCTTC. Translating gives CASSQEAAYNEQFF.

This clonotype was counted between two and nine times. The chain uses TRBV7-9 and TRBJ1-2, with D possibly being TRBD1 (5 bases). In germline, CDR1 is SEHNR, CDR2 FQNEAQ (reference sequence). This CDR3 is built from 13 residues. V gave up 5 bases and J gave up 6 bases, with 13 bases separating them. The CDR3 loop reads CASSPTVLDGYTF. The CDR3 DNA sequence: TGTGCCAGCAGCCCGACAGTTCTCGATGGCTACACCTTC.

Judged by abundance, this clonotype is medium-sized. V usage is TRBV27 and J usage is TRBJ2-7, with no clear D. The germline gives CDR1 MNHEY, CDR2 SMNVEV (reference sequence). V was trimmed by 5 bases and J by 1 base, leaving 9 bases between them. The CDR3 sequence is 13 residues long. In DNA form, the CDR3 reads TGTGCCAGCAGTCCGGTTATTTCCTACGAGCAGTACTTC. It translates to CASSPVISYEQYF.

For this clonotype: The CDR3 does not end in the conserved phenylalanine or tryptophan, so this is likely a read error. J is TRBJ2-2 and V is TRBV15; 9 bases fit TRBD2. Germline lookup yields CDR1 LNHNV and CDR2 YYDKDF (reference sequence). This CDR3 spans 17 amino acids. Unmatched junction bases numbered 9, after V lost 3 bases and J lost 4 bases. CDR3 sequence: CATSSRLAAVGTGELFL. The CDR3 coding sequence is TGTGCCACCAGCAGCCGACTAGCGGCCGTAGGCACCGGGGAGCTGTTTCTT.

The chain carries TRBV4-2 and TRBJ1-6; no clear D. In germline, CDR1 is LGHNA, CDR2 YNFKEQ. The V end lost 0 bases, the J end lost 4 bases, and 1 base lay between the germline ends. The CDR3 sequence is 13 residues long. CDR3 nucleotide sequence: TGTGCCAGCAGCCAAGAATATAATTCACCCCTCCACTTT. This encodes CASSQEYNSPLHF.